The rows below give T cell receptor beta chains drawn from one sample of a study of blood T cell repertoires in COVID-19. The assay was immunoSEQ multiplex PCR, and TCRdb's table has in-frame clones only and misses some. This repertoire shows 110,000 or so clones, around 76% found once; its top ten account for roughly 19%. Sequencing was carried out using peripheral blood. Source of these receptors: a woman in her 70s with acute or convalescent COVID-19. CDR3s include the opening cysteine and the closing phenylalanine or tryptophan. The order of the fields is CDR3 protein, clone size, J gene, V gene. For some rows the clone size is stated as once, few or many, or as a class when expanded; others skip it.

CASSLTGLGEQYF,NA,TRBJ2-7,TRBV27
CASSQLTGGSYNEQFF,once,TRBJ2-1,TRBV4-3
CASSPYPDSSYEQYF,once,TRBJ2-7,TRBV27
CASSLETGSFGGYTF,NA,TRBJ1-2,TRBV5-1
CASSSSDGTRANVLTF,NA,TRBJ2-6,TRBV5-1
CATSRDVGAYEQYF,NA,TRBJ2-7,TRBV15
CASSPSARAHYGGYTF,once,TRBJ1-2,TRBV11-2
CASSQGVGLAGGSPYNEQFF,once,TRBJ2-1,TRBV4-1
CASSLVMGPWNEQFF,few,TRBJ2-1,TRBV7-6
CATSRSSGVVGELFF,NA,TRBJ2-2,TRBV15
CATSEPWTGAPNNEQFF,NA,TRBJ2-1,TRBV24-1
CASSPTGGLAPYEQYF,NA,TRBJ2-7,TRBV7-9
CASRRTPGQGGEKLFF,few,TRBJ1-4,TRBV27
CASSGGQGAGYIGYTF,NA,TRBJ1-2,TRBV5-1
CASTQGVEHYGYTF,NA,TRBJ1-2,TRBV9
CASSQDPRGRDEQYF,NA,TRBJ2-7,TRBV4-3
CASSQDGSLAGGPYEQYF,NA,TRBJ2-7,TRBV4-1
CASRREAGEAFF,NA,TRBJ1-1,TRBV2
CASSWDRGLEQYF,NA,TRBJ2-7,TRBV5-1
CSAGQVGSYEQYF,NA,TRBJ2-7,TRBV29-1
CASSLKPIGMNTEAFF,few,TRBJ1-1,TRBV7-2
CASSHPRGENTEAFF,NA,TRBJ1-1,TRBV7-6
CASSYHQGLSWGYTF,NA,TRBJ1-2,TRBV6-5
CASSGNNEQFF,NA,TRBJ2-1,TRBV12-3/TRBV12-4
CASSKEAASTDTQYF,once,TRBJ2-3,TRBV21-1
CASSLVGQNTEAFF,NA,TRBJ1-1,TRBV7-2
CASSPLTLGANVLTF,NA,TRBJ2-6,TRBV19
CASSQFRGVGSPLHF,NA,TRBJ1-6,TRBV4-1
CASSSRQGMNTEAFF,NA,TRBJ1-1,TRBV7-9
CASSQEGGKAGIF,NA,TRBJ2-2,TRBV3-1/TRBV3-2
CASSLTGGVANTEAFF,once,TRBJ1-1,TRBV11-2
CAWLSRRVGRGWEQYF,NA,TRBJ2-7,TRBV5-1
CAWRRIPATEAFF,NA,TRBJ1-1,TRBV30
CASRLGGRIYEQYF,NA,TRBJ2-7,TRBV27
CASSQGGRGDYGYTF,NA,TRBJ1-2,TRBV4-2
CASSYDGGGYTF,NA,TRBJ1-2,TRBV6-5
CASSLDTRAGAFF,NA,TRBJ1-1,TRBV18
CATSSGLYTEAFF,once,TRBJ1-1,TRBV24-1
CASSVGGDMNTEAFF,NA,TRBJ1-1,TRBV9
CASSLVPSGGADTQYF,NA,TRBJ2-3,TRBV5-1
CASSRSGSGAVTDTQYF,NA,TRBJ2-3,TRBV5-1
CASSIGGRQGARPQHF,NA,TRBJ1-5,TRBV19
CATDRGLHTDTQYF,NA,TRBJ2-3,TRBV5-5
CASSSPGQRTDTQYF,NA,TRBJ2-3,TRBV27